The present T cell receptor (beta chain) was sequenced within a study of blood T cell repertoires in COVID-19. Study background: COVID-19 samples, acute and convalescent, were from the United States, Italy and Spain. T cells, B-cell-depleted T cells, or PBMCs supplied cDNA or gDNA.

The CDR3 extends over 15 amino acids. From germline, CDR1 is SGHRS and CDR2 YFSETQ. Trimming cost V 4 bases and J 4 bases, with 17 bases left between them. Study processing details: Quantification of nucleated cells was approximated via reference gene primer amplification. Profiling relied on immunoSEQ multiplex PCR, and the TCRdb table lists in-frame clones only, not all of them. That table gives V, J and clone size, and the DNA gave D and trimming. Altogether 50,000 to 60,000 clones are present, about 80% being singletons, with the ten largest covering roughly 7%. This chain uses TRBV5-1 with TRBJ1-1; D may be TRBD1 (5 bases). The material sequenced was peripheral blood. This receptor was identified in a man aged 65 to 79 with active COVID-19. CDR3 bases: TGCGCCAGCAGCCTCGATGAAAACAGGCTCACTGAAGCTTTCTTT. Encoded protein: CASSLDENRLTEAFF.